The source of this TCR beta chain is a study of shared clonotypes between healthy human individuals. With regard to this clone: Its antigen remains unidentified.

TCRdb's table, derived via immunoSEQ multiplex PCR, lists solely in-frame clones and lacks some. The top ten hold around a tenth of the sample, which has about 300,000 clones, 74% seen once. With 4 bases removed from V and 0 bases from J, the gap between germline ends came to 1 base. CDR1 LNHDA and CDR2 SQIVND come from the germline V gene (reference sequence). This CDR3 comprises 12 residues. The study's findings and limits: Unshared clonotypes carried lower generation probabilities than those common to all four donors.

The V and J genes are TRBV19 and TRBJ1-3; D unclear. The TCR was taken from a man aged 30-40 years in good health. The specimen was memory CD4+ T cells sorted from blood. As for subset: CD45RA-negative fraction. In DNA, the CDR3 is TGTGCCAGTAGTACCTCTGGAAACACCATATATTTT. Its protein product is CASSTSGNTIYF.